A selection of T cell receptor beta chains follows, all from one sample in a study of CD8+ T cells in alopecia areata. Data came from immunoSEQ multiplex PCR; TCRdb stores just in-frame clones and leaves some out. The sample includes about 210,000 clones, more than 30% of them seen just once. Sequencing was performed on CD4+ T cells sorted from blood, taken at roughly week 30, from a patient treated with tofacitinib. Receptor source: a human donor with alopecia areata. Both conserved end residues are part of each CDR3. The D gene is left open where the match is weak. A clone size is listed for some rows: how often the clone was seen (once, few, many), or a class if it is expanded.

D	V	size	J	CDR3	DNA
NA	TRBV5-1	few	TRBJ2-7	CASSLNGNEQYF	TGCGCCAGCAGCCTGAACGGAAACGAGCAGTACTTC
NA	TRBV30	NA	TRBJ2-5	CAWSPQIRETQYF	TGTGCCTGGAGCCCACAGATCAGAGAGACCCAGTACTTC
TRBD1	TRBV7-8	NA	TRBJ1-1	CASSLGDRVATEAFF	TGTGCCAGCAGCTTAGGAGACAGGGTGGCCACTGAAGCTTTCTTT
TRBD1	TRBV13	NA	TRBJ1-2	CASSPSRGDRRYGYTF	TGTGCCAGCAGCCCCTCAAGAGGGGACAGAAGGTATGGCTACACCTTC
NA	TRBV11-2	few	TRBJ2-1	CASRLGRGAVNEQFF	TGTGCCAGCAGACTGGGACGGGGGGCCGTAAATGAGCAGTTCTTC
NA	TRBV29-1	few	TRBJ1-2	CSVAFGQYGYTF	TGCAGCGTTGCATTTGGTCAGTATGGCTACACCTTC
TRBD2	TRBV6-5	few	TRBJ2-3	CASSYSLAGGTDTQYF	TGTGCCAGCAGTTACTCCCTAGCGGGGGGCACAGATACGCAGTATTTT
NA	TRBV27	few	TRBJ2-3	CASSLGYDTQYF	TGTGCCAGCAGTTTAGGATATGATACGCAGTATTTT
NA	TRBV10-2	many	TRBJ1-2	CASSADPGRGYGYTF	TGCGCCAGCAGCGCTGACCCGGGACGCGGCTATGGCTACACCTTC
NA	TRBV9	NA	TRBJ1-1	CASSDKGLNTEAFF	TGTGCCAGCAGCGATAAGGGACTGAACACTGAAGCTTTCTTT
TRBD1	TRBV4-1	few	TRBJ1-5	CASSQSTPDRGHQPQHF	TGCGCCAGCAGCCAATCAACCCCGGACAGGGGGCATCAGCCCCAGCATTTT
TRBD2	TRBV4-2	NA	TRBJ2-5	CASSRSTSGNQETQYF	TGTGCCAGCAGCCGCTCTACTAGCGGTAACCAAGAGACCCAGTACTTC
TRBD2	TRBV7-8	few	TRBJ2-7	CASSSKGGLLEQYF	TGTGCCAGCAGCTCCAAGGGAGGGTTACTCGAGCAGTACTTC
TRBD2	TRBV5-1	NA	TRBJ2-5	CASSLLAGGKWQETQYF	TGCGCCAGCAGCTTGTTAGCGGGGGGCAAATGGCAAGAGACCCAGTACTTC
TRBD1	TRBV29-1	many	TRBJ2-4	CSVESGTGLPSYIQYF	TGCAGCGTGGAATCCGGGACAGGGTTGCCCAGTTACATTCAGTACTTC
NA	TRBV5-4	NA	TRBJ1-1	CASSSRSGQLKNTEAFF	TGTGCCAGCAGCTCGCGGTCTGGCCAGTTAAAGAACACTGAAGCTTTCTTT
NA	TRBV30	NA	TRBJ1-3	CAWSEWGANTIYF	TGTGCCTGGAGTGAGTGGGGGGCTAACACCATATATTTT
NA	TRBV29-1	NA	TRBJ1-1	CSVENSGQKNTEAFF	TGCAGCGTTGAGAATTCGGGTCAGAAGAACACTGAAGCTTTCTTT
TRBD1	TRBV16	few	TRBJ2-1	CASSHRDRGNEQFF	TGTGCCAGCAGTCACCGGGACAGGGGGAATGAGCAGTTCTTC
NA	TRBV30	NA	TRBJ2-1	CAWNRDLGYNEQFF	TGTGCCTGGAACAGGGACTTAGGCTACAATGAGCAGTTCTTC
NA	TRBV6-5	NA	TRBJ1-6	CASRREGISPLHF	TGTGCCAGCAGAAGGGAGGGTATTTCACCCCTCCACTTT
TRBD2	TRBV5-1	NA	TRBJ2-7	CASMIAGSSYEQYF	TGCGCCAGCATGATAGCGGGAAGCTCCTACGAGCAGTACTTC
NA	TRBV14	few	TRBJ1-2	CASSQKLIEGPTYGYTF	TGTGCCAGCAGCCAAAAACTCATCGAGGGGCCCACCTATGGCTACACCTTC
TRBD2	TRBV5-1	few	TRBJ2-1	CASSTGLAGGLNEQFF	TGCGCCAGCAGCACGGGACTAGCGGGAGGCCTCAATGAGCAGTTCTTC
NA	TRBV18	NA	TRBJ1-5	CASSPLGGDSNQPQHF	TGTGCCAGCTCACCACTGGGCGGTGATAGCAATCAGCCCCAGCATTTT
NA	TRBV30	many	TRBJ1-5	CACARGEQPQHF	TGTGCCTGCGCTCGGGGAGAGCAGCCCCAGCATTTT
NA	TRBV28	many	TRBJ2-6	CASRDSSSGANVLTF	TGTGCCAGCAGAGACTCGAGCTCTGGGGCCAACGTCCTGACTTTC
NA	TRBV11-2	few	TRBJ2-7	CASSPQPIGSYEQYF	TGTGCCAGCAGCCCTCAACCAATTGGGTCCTACGAGCAGTACTTC
NA	TRBV7-6	NA	TRBJ2-2	CASSFGTIGGELFF	TGTGCCAGCAGCTTCGGGACAATCGGCGGGGAGCTGTTTTTT
TRBD1	TRBV11-2	few	TRBJ2-2	CASSWDRNTGELFF	TGTGCCAGCAGCTGGGACAGGAACACCGGGGAGCTGTTTTTT
TRBD1	TRBV11-1	few	TRBJ2-1	CASSLAALTGRTYNEQFF	TGTGCCAGCAGCTTAGCCGCCTTGACAGGGCGGACCTACAATGAGCAGTTCTTC
TRBD1	TRBV5-1	NA	TRBJ2-3	CASSSGDRVTDTQYF	TGCGCCAGCAGCTCCGGGGACAGGGTCACAGATACGCAGTATTTT
NA	TRBV19	few	TRBJ1-2	CASRPTGDPYGYTF	TGTGCCAGTAGACCGACAGGAGACCCCTATGGCTACACCTTC
TRBD1	TRBV30	NA	TRBJ2-5	CAWERQGLETQYF	TGTGCCTGGGAAAGACAGGGGTTGGAGACCCAGTACTTC
NA	TRBV5-1	few	TRBJ1-1	CASSRAEGTTEAFF	TGCGCCAGCAGCCGCGCGGAGGGGACCACTGAAGCTTTCTTT
NA	TRBV30	NA	TRBJ2-3	CAWSVGDTFTDTQYF	TGTGCCTGGAGTGTGGGGGATACTTTCACAGATACGCAGTATTTT
TRBD1	TRBV13	NA	TRBJ1-2	CASSIGQGYGYTF	TGTGCCAGCAGCATCGGACAGGGCTATGGCTACACCTTC
TRBD1	TRBV13	NA	TRBJ2-7	CASSMTGGEQYF	TGTGCCAGCAGCATGACAGGGGGCGAGCAGTACTTC
NA	TRBV30	NA	TRBJ2-1	CAWTMTRVRGSYNEQFF	TGTGCCTGGACGATGACTAGAGTTCGAGGCTCCTACAATGAGCAGTTCTTC
TRBD1	TRBV2	NA	TRBJ1-2	CASSGQSYGYTF	TGTGCCAGCTCGGGACAGAGCTATGGCTACACCTTC